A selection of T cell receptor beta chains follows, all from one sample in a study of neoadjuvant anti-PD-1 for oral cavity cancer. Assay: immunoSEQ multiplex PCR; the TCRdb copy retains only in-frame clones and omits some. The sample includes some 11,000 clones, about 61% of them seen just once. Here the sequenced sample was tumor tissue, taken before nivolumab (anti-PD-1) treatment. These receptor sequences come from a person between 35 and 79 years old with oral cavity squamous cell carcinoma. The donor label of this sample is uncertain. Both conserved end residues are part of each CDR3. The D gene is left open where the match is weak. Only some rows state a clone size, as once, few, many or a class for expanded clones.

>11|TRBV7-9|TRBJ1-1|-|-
TGTGCCAGCAGATCGAGGAAGGGAGCTTTCTTT
CASRSRKGAFF
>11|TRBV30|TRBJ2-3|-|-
TGTGCCTGGAGTGTACAAAATACGCAGTATTTT
CAWSVQNTQYF
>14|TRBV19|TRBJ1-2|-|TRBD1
TGTGCCAGTAGTCCGGGGGACAGTAACTATGGCTACACCTTC
CASSPGDSNYGYTF
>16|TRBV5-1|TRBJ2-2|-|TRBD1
TGCGCCAGCAGCTCATCCGGGACAGGGCTCACCGGGGAGCTGTTTTTT
CASSSSGTGLTGELFF
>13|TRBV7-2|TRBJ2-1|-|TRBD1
TGTGCCAGCAGCATACAGGGGGCGGGTGAGCAGTTCTTC
CASSIQGAGEQFF
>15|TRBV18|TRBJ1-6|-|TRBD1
TGTGCCAGCTCACCGGCGACAGGGGTGGGTTCACCCCTCCACTTT
CASSPATGVGSPLHF
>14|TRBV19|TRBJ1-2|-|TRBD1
TGTGCCAGTGCCAGAGGGACAGTCAACTATGGCTACACCTTC
CASARGTVNYGYTF
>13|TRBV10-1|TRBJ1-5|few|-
TGCGCCAGCAGTGGGGGATTCGATCAGCCCCAGCATTTT
CASSGGFDQPQHF
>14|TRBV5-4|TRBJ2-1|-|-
TGTGCCAGCAGCCGGGGAGGGGGAGCTGGTGAGCAGTTCTTC
CASSRGGGAGEQFF
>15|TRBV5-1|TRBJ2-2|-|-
TGCGCCAGCAGCTTGGGGGGGTTCAGCACCGGGGAGCTGTTTTTT
CASSLGGFSTGELFF
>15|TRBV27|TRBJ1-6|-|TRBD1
TGTGCCAGCAAACCCGAGGGACAGGTGAATTCACCCCTCCACTTT
CASKPEGQVNSPLHF
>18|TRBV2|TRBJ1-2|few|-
TGTGCCAGCAGTGACCAGGGGAAAACCGTACTAGCTAACTATGGCTACACCTTC
CASSDQGKTVLANYGYTF
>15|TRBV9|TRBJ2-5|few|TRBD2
TGTGCCAGCAGCGCGACTAGCGGGAGAGGAGAGACCCAGTACTTC
CASSATSGRGETQYF
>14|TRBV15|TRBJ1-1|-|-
TGTGCCACCAGCAGAAAAAGTACCGGCACTGAAGCTTTCTTT
CATSRKSTGTEAFF
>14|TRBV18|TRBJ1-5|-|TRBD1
TGTGCCAGCTCACTGACAGGGTCCAATCAGCCCCAGCATTTT
CASSLTGSNQPQHF
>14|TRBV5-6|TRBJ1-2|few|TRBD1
TGTGCCAGCAGCTTCGGACAGGTTGACTATGGCTACACCTTC
CASSFGQVDYGYTF
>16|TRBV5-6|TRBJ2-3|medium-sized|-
TGTGCCAGCAGCTTGGCCCCACTAAGGTCTATAGATACGCAGTATTTT
CASSLAPLRSIDTQYF
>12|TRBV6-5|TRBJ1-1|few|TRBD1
TGTGCCAGCAGTCTTTATCAGGGGGCAGCTTTCTTT
CASSLYQGAAFF
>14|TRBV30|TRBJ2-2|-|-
TGTGCCTGGAGTGTCGGATGGGAGACCGGGGAGCTGTTTTTT
CAWSVGWETGELFF
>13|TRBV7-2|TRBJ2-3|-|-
TGTGCCAGCAGCCTCGACCGGGGAGATACGCAGTATTTT
CASSLDRGDTQYF
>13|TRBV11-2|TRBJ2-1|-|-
TGTGCCAGCAGCTTCCCCCTAGGACAGGAGCAGTTCTTC
CASSFPLGQEQFF
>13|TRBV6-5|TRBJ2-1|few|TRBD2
TGTGCCAGCAGCACCCGTACAGCGGGGGTGCAGTTCTTC
CASSTRTAGVQFF
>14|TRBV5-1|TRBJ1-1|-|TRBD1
TGCGCCAGCAGCGCCCAAGGACAGGGTTCTGAAGCTTTCTTT
CASSAQGQGSEAFF
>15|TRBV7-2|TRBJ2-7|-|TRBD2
TGTGCCAGCAGCCCCCGACCGGGGGAGGGAGGCGAGCAGTACTTC
CASSPRPGEGGEQYF
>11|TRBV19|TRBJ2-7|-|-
TGTGCCAGTAGCGAGAGGGACGAGCAGTACTTC
CASSERDEQYF